A selection of T cell receptor beta chains follows, all from one sample in a study of blood T cell repertoires in COVID-19. The table came from immunoSEQ multiplex PCR; TCRdb's copy has only in-frame clones and leaves some out. The table records approximately 300,000 clones, 80% to 90% of them present only once. Sequencing used peripheral blood. The receptors here all came from a woman aged 45 to 65 with acute or convalescent COVID-19. Both conserved end residues are part of each CDR3. A D gene is named only where the DNA matches it firmly. Size is stated for part of the rows, as once, few or many counts, or as a class when the clone is expanded.

clone_size	j_call	v_call	d_call	cdr3_length	cdr3_aa	cdr3_nt
NA	TRBJ1-4	TRBV5-8	NA	11	CASSVYRDTRF	TGTGCCAGCAGCGTTTACCGGGACACCCGGTTT
NA	TRBJ2-5	TRBV7-3	TRBD2	15	CASSSTSGTQETQYF	TGTGCCAGCAGCTCGACTAGCGGGACTCAAGAGACCCAGTACTTC
once	TRBJ1-2	TRBV7-2	TRBD1	13	CASSPRQGSGYTF	TGTGCCAGCAGCCCCCGACAGGGTAGTGGCTACACCTTC
NA	TRBJ2-1	TRBV5-4	TRBD2	17	CASSPRGGGRFYNEQFF	TGTGCCAGCAGCCCCCGGGGGGGAGGGCGTTTTTACAATGAGCAGTTCTTC
NA	TRBJ2-1	TRBV18	TRBD2	16	CASSSGLADTPGEQFF	TGTGCCAGCTCATCCGGACTAGCCGACACACCCGGTGAGCAGTTCTTC
NA	TRBJ1-5	TRBV5-8	TRBD1	19	CASSLRTGNFGGYNQPQHF	TGTGCCAGCAGCTTGCGGACAGGGAATTTTGGTGGGTACAATCAGCCCCAGCATTTT
NA	TRBJ2-1	TRBV19	TRBD2	15	CASRFSGIGYNEQFF	TGTGCCAGTAGGTTTAGCGGGATCGGTTACAATGAGCAGTTCTTC
NA	TRBJ1-1	TRBV5-4	NA	12	CASSLLETEAFF	TGTGCCAGCAGCTTGCTGGAGACTGAAGCTTTCTTT
NA	TRBJ2-5	TRBV5-1	NA	15	CASSLAVAAQETQYF	TGCGCCAGCAGCTTGGCCGTGGCGGCCCAAGAGACCCAGTACTTC
few	TRBJ1-1	TRBV27	NA	14	CASRDYRVNTEAFF	TGTGCCAGCAGGGACTATAGGGTGAACACTGAAGCTTTCTTT
NA	TRBJ1-5	TRBV12-1	NA	13	CASLPGQDQPQHF	TGTGCCAGCCTACCGGGACAGGATCAGCCCCAGCATTTT
NA	TRBJ1-2	TRBV5-6	NA	13	CASSLAGLYGYTF	TGTGCCAGCAGCTTGGCAGGTTTATATGGCTACACCTTC
NA	TRBJ1-5	TRBV27	TRBD1	14	CASGRQGAGQPQHF	TGTGCCAGCGGACGACAGGGGGCGGGTCAGCCCCAGCATTTT
once	TRBJ1-1	TRBV5-1	TRBD1	17	CASSLYGQGRANTEAFF	TGCGCCAGCAGCTTATACGGACAGGGTCGGGCGAACACTGAAGCTTTCTTT
NA	TRBJ1-1	TRBV4-1	TRBD1	17	CASSQVTGGAGYTEAFF	TGCGCCAGCAGCCAAGTGACAGGGGGCGCAGGATACACTGAAGCTTTCTTT
NA	TRBJ2-3	TRBV6-5	NA	11	CASTGLDTQYF	TGTGCCAGCACAGGGTTAGATACGCAGTATTTT
NA	TRBJ1-2	TRBV6-1	NA	14	CASSDGWTAHGYTF	TGTGCCAGCAGTGACGGGTGGACAGCCCATGGCTACACCTTC
NA	TRBJ1-2	TRBV6-5	TRBD1	14	CASTKDRGFYGYTF	TGTGCCAGCACCAAGGACAGGGGGTTCTATGGCTACACCTTC
NA	TRBJ2-3	TRBV7-8	NA	14	CASSYRTTTDTQYF	TGTGCCAGCAGCTACCGGACTACCACAGATACGCAGTATTTT
NA	TRBJ2-5	TRBV24-1	NA	15	CATSDPRTAQETQYF	TGTGCCACCAGTGACCCCAGGACAGCCCAAGAGACCCAGTACTTC
once	TRBJ2-6	TRBV5-6	NA	17	CASSLEGVDSGANVLTF	TGTGCCAGCAGCTTGGAGGGGGTAGACTCTGGGGCCAACGTCCTGACTTTC
NA	TRBJ2-1	TRBV7-8	NA	16	CASSLLNRQVNNEQFF	TGTGCCAGCAGCTTATTGAATCGACAGGTGAACAATGAGCAGTTCTTC
NA	TRBJ1-4	TRBV30	NA	14	CAWRTGPTNEKLFF	TGTGCCTGGAGAACAGGGCCGACTAATGAAAAACTGTTTTTT
NA	TRBJ2-5	TRBV11-2	TRBD2	15	CASSTGTSGAETQYF	TGTGCCAGCAGCACAGGGACTAGCGGTGCTGAGACCCAGTACTTC
NA	TRBJ2-7	TRBV6-5	TRBD2	15	CASSYSAGGRGEQYF	TGTGCCAGCAGTTACTCTGCGGGGGGCCGGGGGGAGCAGTACTTC
once	TRBJ1-4	TRBV9	NA	15	CASSVEGRGGEKLFF	TGTGCCAGCAGCGTAGAGGGCAGGGGTGGTGAAAAACTGTTTTTT
NA	TRBJ1-2	TRBV14	NA	15	CASSPDWGRTLGYTF	TGTGCCAGCAGCCCTGATTGGGGGAGGACGTTAGGCTACACCTTC
NA	TRBJ1-4	TRBV6-6	TRBD1	15	CASSYSGQGGEKLFF	TGTGCCAGCAGTTACTCAGGACAGGGAGGTGAAAAACTGTTTTTT
NA	TRBJ2-5	TRBV7-2	TRBD2	16	CASSLLTAGGLETQYF	TGTGCCAGCAGCTTATTAACGGCGGGAGGCTTAGAGACCCAGTACTTC
NA	TRBJ2-1	TRBV25-1	NA	11	CASSWGVEQFF	TGTGCCAGCAGCTGGGGGGTTGAGCAGTTCTTC
NA	TRBJ1-6	TRBV14	NA	16	CASSQDLGVYNSPLHF	TGTGCCAGCAGCCAAGATTTAGGAGTTTATAATTCACCCCTCCACTTT
once	TRBJ1-6	TRBV4-3	TRBD1	15	CASSQGQGAFSPLHF	TGCGCCAGCAGCCAAGGACAGGGGGCCTTCTCACCCCTCCACTTT
NA	TRBJ1-5	TRBV19	NA	14	CASTEGGGNQPQHF	TGTGCCAGTACGGAGGGTGGGGGCAATCAGCCCCAGCATTTT
NA	TRBJ2-2	TRBV9	NA	16	CASSVGSGTNTGELFF	TGTGCCAGCAGCGTAGGGTCGGGAACCAACACCGGGGAGCTGTTTTTT
NA	TRBJ1-2	TRBV5-1	NA	13	CASRRTANYGYTF	TGCGCCAGCAGAAGGACAGCAAACTATGGCTACACCTTC
NA	TRBJ1-2	TRBV21-1	NA	15	CASSKATGDNYGYTF	TGTGCCAGCAGCAAAGCCACGGGAGATAACTATGGCTACACCTTC
many	TRBJ2-2	TRBV5-6	NA	15	CASSSGGPRTGELFF	TGTGCCAGCAGCTCTGGGGGCCCGAGGACCGGGGAGCTGTTTTTT
NA	TRBJ2-1	TRBV5-4	TRBD2	16	CASSPPTSGSVGEQFF	TGTGCCAGCAGCCCCCCGACTAGCGGGAGTGTAGGTGAGCAGTTCTTC
once	TRBJ2-3	TRBV7-2	NA	14	CASSLAYGADTQYF	TGTGCCAGCAGCTTAGCCTACGGAGCAGATACGCAGTATTTT
NA	TRBJ2-7	TRBV30	TRBD2	13	CAWSVLGAGEQYF	TGTGCCTGGAGTGTACTAGGAGCGGGGGAGCAGTACTTC
NA	TRBJ2-2	TRBV9	TRBD1	15	CASREGTGFTGELFF	TGTGCCAGCCGTGAAGGGACAGGATTCACCGGGGAGCTGTTTTTT
NA	TRBJ2-7	TRBV7-3	NA	14	CASSSAGSTDEQYF	TGTGCCAGCAGTTCCGCGGGTTCTACCGACGAGCAGTACTTC
NA	TRBJ2-1	TRBV29-1	TRBD1	14	CSATTGTGWREQFF	TGCAGCGCGACGACCGGGACAGGGTGGCGGGAGCAGTTCTTC
NA	TRBJ2-5	TRBV3-1/TRBV3-2	NA	15	CASSQGASTQETQYF	TGTGCCAGCAGCCAAGGAGCATCCACGCAAGAGACCCAGTACTTC
NA	TRBJ2-5	TRBV28	NA	14	CASSPPQGWETQYF	TGTGCCAGCAGTCCCCCCCAGGGATGGGAGACCCAGTACTTC
NA	TRBJ1-2	TRBV24-1	TRBD1	13	CATSVTGNYGYTF	TGTGCCACCTCCGTGACAGGGAACTATGGCTACACCTTC
NA	TRBJ2-2	TRBV6-5	NA	16	CASSYSPQGDTGELFF	TGTGCCAGCAGTTACTCCCCTCAGGGCGATACCGGGGAGCTGTTTTTT
NA	TRBJ2-3	TRBV12-3/TRBV12-4	TRBD2	12	CASTLYWGGEYF	TGTGCCAGCACCCTTTATTGGGGGGGAGAGTATTTT
NA	TRBJ2-5	TRBV5-4	NA	14	CASSLGGSQETQYF	TGTGCCAGCAGCTTGGGAGGGAGTCAAGAGACCCAGTACTTC